The next 4 T cell receptor beta chains were all read from a single sample in a study of T cells after yellow fever vaccination. Via MiXCR, TCRdb re-called the 5' RACE reads, giving one row per CDR3 protein. This sample yields hundreds of thousands of distinct CDR3 sequences, of which approximately 13% are seen a single time; 3.2% belongs to the top ten. Sequencing was performed on CD4+ T cells sorted from PBMCs, taken 15 days after the yellow fever booster vaccination. Receptors originate from a man younger than 35 who received the YFV17D yellow fever vaccine.

V usage is TRBV20-1 and J usage is TRBJ1-4, with 8 positions matching TRBD1. After removal of 8 bases from V and 6 bases from J, the junction contained 8 bases not matched to a gene. The CDR3 covers 13 residues. The germline V gene encodes CDR1 DFQATT and CDR2 SNEGSKA (reference sequence). CDR3 DNA sequence: TGCAGTACGAGGGACAGGAACTATGAAAAACTGTTTTTT. The encoded protein is CSTRDRNYEKLFF.

This clonotype turned up a few times. This CDR3 is CSAPTSGEDYEQYV. As DNA, the CDR3 is TGCAGTGCGCCGACTAGCGGGGAAGACTACGAGCAGTACGTC. The chain carries TRBV20-1 and TRBJ2-7; 11 bases are shared with TRBD2. The CDR3 is 14 amino acids. Unmatched junction bases numbered 7, after V lost 6 bases and J lost 3 bases. Germline V gives CDR1 DFQATT, CDR2 SNEGSKA (reference sequence).

This clonotype was found a few times. This chain connects TRBV29-1 to TRBJ2-5, with D perhaps being TRBD1 or TRBD2 (5 bases each). This CDR3 contains 13 residues. V lost 4 bases, J lost 1 base, and 10 bases lay in between. Germline V gene sequence: CDR1 SQVTM, CDR2 ANQGSEA. CDR3 in DNA: TGCAGCGTTGGGTTCGGGACCCAAGAGACCCAGTACTTC. Amino acid sequence: CSVGFGTQETQYF.

This CDR3 is CASKGPGNTIYF. Written as DNA, the CDR3 is TGTGCCAGCAAGGGCCCTGGAAACACCATATATTTT. This chain uses TRBV2 with TRBJ1-3, with D uncertain. The CDR3 covers 12 residues. Trimming cost V 7 bases and J 2 bases, with 6 bases left between them. Germline assignment: CDR1 SNHLY and CDR2 FYNNEI.